These 6 T cell receptor beta chains came from one sample sequenced in a study of cytomegalovirus exposure and HLA in healthy donors listed by TCRdb under 2017. The method behind the library was the immunoSEQ multiplex PCR assay. The multiplex PCR relied on a mix of 60 forward primers for TCR Vbeta segments and 13 reverse primers for TCR Jbeta segments. Here the immuneACCESS table is served through TCRdb, limited to in-frame sequences with V and J called. Missing clones are a known gap in these copies; in checked studies unresolved V genes cover under half, and the rest lacks a known reason. The sample table lists over 150,000 clones, approximately 75% of them with a count of one. The biggest ten clones account for less than 4.5% of the sample. The source material was PBMCs. Receptors were obtained from a man aged 30 to 39 in good health and CMV-seropositive.

The chain combines TRBV7-9 with TRBJ1-1, with a tentative D call TRBD1 (5 bases). V lost 1 base and J lost 0, with 9 bases in between. The CDR3 contains 15 residues. The germline V gene encodes CDR1 SEHNR and CDR2 FQNEAQ (reference sequence). The CDR3 loop reads CASSLDKGLNTEAFF. CDR3 nucleotide sequence: TGTGCCAGCAGCTTAGATAAGGGGTTGAACACTGAAGCTTTCTTT.

This clone is a singleton in its sample. The CDR3, as DNA: TGTGCCAGTAGTATTCATCGGACTGAAGCTTTCTTT. Translating gives CASSIHRTEAFF. This rearrangement joins TRBV19 to TRBJ1-1; no definite D call. V was pared by 3 bases and J by 5 bases, with 7 bases between. Germline lookup yields CDR1 LNHDA and CDR2 SQIVND (reference sequence). The CDR3 extends over 12 amino acids.

The V call is TRBV4-1, the J call TRBJ2-5; 11 nucleotides match TRBD2. Germline-derived CDR1 and CDR2 are MGHRA and YSYEKL. This CDR3 region has 14 residues. V trimming: 8 bases; J trimming: 2 bases; junction bases outside the gene matches: 4. Here the CDR3 reads CASGLAGGQETQYF. In DNA, the CDR3 is TGCGCCAGCGGTCTAGCGGGGGGACAAGAGACCCAGTACTTC.

V is TRBV4-3 and J is TRBJ2-1; TRBD1 matches at 7 bases. From germline, CDR1 is LGHNA and CDR2 YSLEER. V lost 4 bases and J lost 9; bases outside the gene matches: 9. This CDR3 has 14 residues. CDR3 in amino acids: CASSPGTVQSEQFF. CDR3 DNA: TGCGCCAGCAGCCCAGGGACAGTACAAAGTGAGCAGTTCTTC.

A few counts support this clone. V is TRBV7-9 and J is TRBJ1-5, with a tentative D call TRBD1 (5 bases). Germline V gene lookup returns CDR1 SEHNR and CDR2 FQNEAQ (reference sequence). V was trimmed by 1 base and J by 2 bases, leaving 12 bases between them. The CDR3 runs 16 residues. This CDR3 reads CASSLVTGVGNQPQHF. The CDR3 nucleotides read TGTGCCAGCAGCTTAGTAACAGGTGTTGGCAATCAGCCCCAGCATTTT.

The chain recombines TRBV5-1 with TRBJ2-2, with TRBD1 matching over 9 bases. The CDR3 is 16 amino acids. Germline CDR1 and CDR2: SGHRS and YFSETQ. V dropped 4 bases and J dropped 0; count of bases not matched to a gene: 4. The CDR3 loop is CASSATGGANTGELFF. The CDR3 DNA sequence: TGCGCCAGCAGCGCTACAGGGGGCGCGAACACCGGGGAGCTGTTTTTT.